Listed here are 31 T cell receptor beta chains from one sample, sequenced in a study of T cells in localized non-small cell lung cancer. The method was immunoSEQ multiplex PCR; TCRdb's version includes in-frame clones alone and lacks a portion of them. The table records approximately 150,000 clones, roughly 90% of them present only once. The material sequenced was peripheral blood, taken before any cancer treatment. These receptors all stem from a female donor at least 60 years old with stage I lung adenocarcinoma.

This clone was counted once. The chain combines TRBV4-1 with TRBJ2-3, with 16 nucleotides matching TRBD2. CDR3 size: 19 residues. Germline V gene data show CDR1 as MGHRA and CDR2 as YSYEKL. Germline trimming cut 3 bases from V and 5 bases from J; bases unmatched to any gene: 11. The CDR3 protein is CASSQLGTSGRGVLDTQYF. The CDR3, as DNA: TGCGCCAGCAGCCAGCTTGGGACTAGCGGGAGGGGGGTGTTAGATACGCAGTATTTT.

This clone was counted once. The chain carries TRBV2 and TRBJ2-1, with TRBD2 as a possible D gene (6 bases). Germline CDR1 and CDR2: SNHLY and FYNNEI. V was trimmed by 5 bases and J by 4 bases, leaving 12 bases between them. The CDR3 has 14 residues. The chain's CDR3 is CASSLGGIYNEQFF. As DNA, the CDR3 is TGTGCCAGCAGTCTAGGAGGGATTTACAATGAGCAGTTCTTC.

The V call is TRBV7-9, the J call TRBJ1-1; unclear D gene. Trimming shortened V by 2 bases and J by 6 bases, and 10 bases separated the two germline ends. The CDR3 is made up of 13 amino acids. CDR1 and CDR2 from the germline V gene are SEHNR and FQNEAQ (reference sequence). In DNA form, the CDR3 reads TGTGCCAGCAGCTTATCAGTGAGGGCTGAAGCTTTCTTT. This translates into CASSLSVRAEAFF.

This chain uses TRBV28 with TRBJ1-2; a weak D match, TRBD1 (5 bases). Trimming took off 4 bases at V and 2 bases at J, with 11 bases between the two ends. This CDR3 region has 14 residues. Germline V gives CDR1 MDHEN, CDR2 SYDVKM. The CDR3 DNA reads TGTGCCAGCAGTTCCGGGACGGGGAACTATGGCTACACCTTC. Amino acids: CASSSGTGNYGYTF.

The chain is built from TRBV9 and TRBJ2-1, with TRBD2 matching 14 bases. The junction had 6 bases not matched to a gene; V was cut back by 4 bases and J by 15 bases. Germline CDR1 is SGDLS and CDR2 is YYNGEE. CDR3 length: 13 residues. Here the CDR3 DNA reads TGTGCCAGCAGCATGACTAGCGGGAGGGCCCTGTTCTTC. Protein: CASSMTSGRALFF.

The chain couples TRBV5-1 to TRBJ2-2, with TRBD1 identical over 8 bases. Germline loops: CDR1 SGHRS, CDR2 YFSETQ. V shed 5 bases, J shed 7 bases, and the junction held 16 bases outside the gene matches. CDR3 size: 17 residues. This CDR3 reads CASRPVTGAMVNGELFF. The CDR3 nucleotides are TGCGCCAGCAGGCCCGTGACAGGGGCGATGGTTAACGGGGAGCTGTTTTTT. Full variable domain (missing parts from reference TRBV5-1 and TRBJ2-2): KAGVTQTPRYLIKTRGQQVTLSCSPISGHRSVSWYQQTPGQGLQFLFEYFSETQRNKGNFPGRFSGRQFSNSRSEMNVSTLELGDSALYLCASRPVTGAMVNGELFFGEGSRLTVL.

This sequence joins TRBV28 and TRBJ1-5; D uncertain. The germline V gene has CDR1 MDHEN and CDR2 SYDVKM. The CDR3 runs 11 residues. Trimming removed 2 bases from V and 9 bases from J, with 5 bases in between. In DNA, the CDR3 is TGTGCCAGCAGTTTAGTTCCGCCCCAGCATTTT. Translated, it gives CASSLVPPQHF.

CDR3 sequence reads: CASSSGKNIQYF. For the CDR3, the DNA is TGCGCCAGCTCTAGCGGTAAAAACATTCAGTACTTC. This chain uses TRBV10-1 with TRBJ2-4; 7 positions match TRBD2. The CDR3 covers 12 residues. Germline values: CDR1 WNHNN, CDR2 SYGVQD (reference sequence). The trim removed 8 bases at V and 4 bases at J, leaving 2 bases unmatched.

This chain joins TRBV5-1 and TRBJ2-7; 8 positions agree with TRBD1. There are 15 residues in the CDR3. The V segment lost 3 bases and the J segment 3 bases; nucleotides outside the gene matches: 8. Germline V gives CDR1 SGHRS, CDR2 YFSETQ. The CDR3 spells CASSWARDRFYEQYF. The DNA of the CDR3 is TGCGCCAGCAGCTGGGCCCGGGACAGGTTCTACGAGCAGTACTTC.

The V gene is TRBV29-1, the J gene TRBJ2-1, with 11 bases that match TRBD1. This CDR3 is 15 amino acids long. Germline CDR1 SQVTM, CDR2 ANQGSEA. J lost 1 base, V lost 6 bases, and 5 bases had no gene match. Here the CDR3 reads CSVPGTGGSYNEQFF. The CDR3 DNA follows: TGCAGCGTGCCCGGGACAGGGGGGTCCTACAATGAGCAGTTCTTC.

The chain joins TRBV27 to TRBJ2-3; 8 bases align to TRBD2. CDR3 length equals 14 residues. V lost 2 bases to trimming and J lost 4 bases; unmatched junction nucleotides: 2. Germline-derived CDR1 and CDR2 are MNHEY and SMNVEV (reference sequence). The CDR3 here is CASSLNSGADTQYF. The DNA for the CDR3 is TGTGCCAGCAGTTTAAATAGCGGGGCAGATACGCAGTATTTT.

The chain is built from TRBV2 and TRBJ1-6; TRBD1 aligns across 7 bases. The J segment lost 7 bases and the V segment lost 9 bases, leaving 15 bases of the junction unmatched. The V gene's germline CDR1 is SNHLY and CDR2 FYNNEI. This CDR3 comprises 16 residues. CDR3 in amino acids: CASSGSTGARNSPLHF. CDR3 nucleotide sequence: TGTGCCAGTAGCGGATCAACAGGGGCGAGAAATTCACCCCTCCACTTT.

J is TRBJ1-1 and V is TRBV7-9; D ambiguous. V lost 5 bases to trimming and J lost 6 bases, with 10 bases between them. In germline, CDR1 is SEHNR, CDR2 FQNEAQ (reference sequence). The CDR3 is 12 amino acids. The CDR3 region is CASSQGGAEAFF. The CDR3 nucleotides read TGTGCCAGCAGCCAAGGTGGCGCTGAAGCTTTCTTT.

The chain employs TRBV19 and TRBJ2-2; TRBD1 matches 7 bases. Germline CDR1 reads LNHDA; CDR2 reads SQIVND (reference sequence). Trimming cost V 5 bases and J 7 bases; bases outside gene matches: 7. The CDR3 length is 14 residues. The chain's CDR3 is CASSLFRDSGELFF. The CDR3 DNA reads TGTGCCAGTAGTTTATTCCGGGACAGCGGGGAGCTGTTTTTT.

V is TRBV5-1 and J is TRBJ2-5, with no clear D. The germline V gene has CDR1 SGHRS and CDR2 YFSETQ. V lost 1 base to trimming and J lost 2 bases, with 6 bases between them. This CDR3 has 13 amino acids. CDR3 region: CASSLSWQETQYF. CDR3 DNA sequence: TGCGCCAGCAGCTTGAGCTGGCAAGAGACCCAGTACTTC.

This clone was seen a single time. DNA for the CDR3: TGTGCCAGCAGTGAAGAGGGGCGGCTCTCCTACGAGCAGTACTTC. It is translated as CASSEEGRLSYEQYF. This chain links TRBV2 with TRBJ2-7, with D possibly being TRBD1 (5 bases). In germline, CDR1 is SNHLY, CDR2 FYNNEI. Trimming pared 1 base from V and 0 bases from J, leaving 10 bases between. The length of the CDR3 is 15 residues.

V usage is TRBV7-3 and J usage is TRBJ2-1; D remains ambiguous. Trimming stripped 2 bases from V and 0 bases from J, with 11 bases between. Germline lookup yields CDR1 SGHTA and CDR2 FQGTGA. The CDR3 is 16 amino acids. This CDR3 reads CASSLGPSSSYNEQFF. CDR3 sequence (DNA): TGTGCCAGCAGCTTAGGTCCATCGAGCTCCTACAATGAGCAGTTCTTC.

The J gene is TRBJ2-1, the V gene TRBV28, with a possible D match to TRBD1 (6 bases). This CDR3 has 15 residues. Germline V CDR1 and CDR2: MDHEN, SYDVKM. V gave up 2 bases and J gave up 1 base, with 9 bases separating them. CDR3 bases: TGTGCCAGCAGTTTAAGGGGGAGTTCCTACAATGAGCAGTTCTTC. Its protein is CASSLRGSSYNEQFF.

V gene TRBV5-1 combines with J gene TRBJ1-2, with TRBD1 identical over 8 bases. J was trimmed by 7 bases and V by 4 bases; bases with no gene match: 12. CDR1 and CDR2 from the germline V gene are SGHRS and YFSETQ. The CDR3 extends over 15 amino acids. CDR3 sequence (DNA): TGCGCCAGCAGCCCGACTGACAGGGGCGCGCGTGGCTACACCTTC. Translating gives CASSPTDRGARGYTF.

The chain is built from TRBV28 and TRBJ2-2; D perhaps matches TRBD1 (6 bases). CDR1 MDHEN and CDR2 SYDVKM come from the germline V gene. V lost 5 bases, J lost 2 bases, and 15 bases lay in between. The CDR3 totals 16 residues. CDR3 loop: CASSGVGTSNTGELFF. The CDR3 region has the DNA TGTGCCAGCAGTGGAGTCGGGACAAGTAACACCGGGGAGCTGTTTTTT. The whole variable domain, filled in from reference TRBV28 and TRBJ2-2, reads DVKVTQSSRYLVKRTGEKVFLECVQDMDHENMFWYRQDPGLGLRLIYFSYDVKMKEKGDIPEGYSVSREKKERFSLILESASTNQTSMYLCASSGVGTSNTGELFFGEGSRLTVL.

The CDR3 is CASNPDRGYLNEQFF. CDR3 in DNA: TGTGCCAGCAATCCAGACAGGGGGTATCTCAATGAGCAGTTCTTC. This sequence joins TRBV6-1 and TRBJ2-1; 9 positions agree with TRBD1. V was clipped by 7 bases and J by 6 bases; unmatched bases: 10. This CDR3 contains 15 residues. Germline-derived CDR1 and CDR2 are MNHNS and SASEGT.

This sequence joins TRBV19 and TRBJ1-1; D is unclear. Trimming removed 5 bases at V and 2 bases at J, with 9 bases between. The germline CDR1 and CDR2 sequences are LNHDA and SQIVND (reference sequence). There are 13 residues in the CDR3. Here the CDR3 reads CASSVNTNTEAFF. CDR3 sequence (DNA): TGTGCCAGTAGTGTGAATACTAACACTGAAGCTTTCTTT.

V usage is TRBV18 and J usage is TRBJ2-4; TRBD2 agrees at 7 bases. Germline loops: CDR1 KGHSH, CDR2 LQKENI. CDR3 size: 15 residues. The V segment lost 3 bases and the J segment 5 bases; nucleotides outside the gene matches: 7. This chain's CDR3 is CASSPPGGPQNIQYF. The CDR3 nucleotides read TGTGCCAGCTCACCCCCGGGGGGTCCCCAAAACATTCAGTACTTC.

This clone appeared a few times. This CDR3 reads CASKQGGNQPQHF. For the CDR3, the DNA is TGTGCCAGCAAACAGGGAGGAAATCAGCCCCAGCATTTT. The chain uses TRBV2 and TRBJ1-5; tentatively, D is TRBD1 (6 bases). Germline V lookup: CDR1 SNHLY, CDR2 FYNNEI. The V gene lost 7 bases and the J gene lost 4 bases, with 11 bases spanning the gap. The CDR3 loop spans 13 amino acids.

The CDR3 region is CASSPPRQAHEQYF. The DNA for the CDR3 is TGCGCCAGCAGCCCGCCCAGACAGGCCCACGAGCAGTACTTC. This chain links TRBV5-1 with TRBJ2-7; D might be TRBD1 (6 bases). Looked up from germline, CDR1 is SGHRS and CDR2 is YFSETQ. V was trimmed by 4 bases and J by 5 bases, leaving 16 bases between them. The CDR3 runs 14 residues.

The J gene is TRBJ1-1, the V gene TRBV10-1; D is unclear. Germline V lookup: CDR1 WNHNN, CDR2 SYGVQD (reference sequence). The CDR3 spans 13 residues. V was cut by 3 bases and J by 5 bases, with 10 bases left in between. This CDR3 is CASSDDRDTEAFF. The DNA of the CDR3 is TGCGCCAGCAGTGACGATAGGGATACTGAAGCTTTCTTT.

The V call is TRBV29-1, the J call TRBJ1-2; 8 nucleotides align to TRBD1. Looked up from germline, CDR1 is SQVTM and CDR2 is ANQGSEA. This CDR3 has 13 residues. J gave up 7 bases and V 4 bases, and 8 bases lay outside the gene matches. CDR3 bases: TGCAGCGTTGGACCGACAGGGGCCGCTGGCTACACCTTC. Its translation: CSVGPTGAAGYTF.

This clone was counted a single time. V gene TRBV5-4 combines with J gene TRBJ2-3, with a weak D call TRBD2 (5 bases). The CDR3 loop spans 16 amino acids. CDR1 and CDR2 from the germline V gene are SGHNT and YYREEE (reference sequence). Between the trimmed V and J ends, which lost 4 bases and 2 bases, there was a span of 17 bases. The CDR3 region has the DNA TGTGCCAGCAGCCCCTTAGCTAGCCCCTACACAGATACGCAGTATTTT. This codes for CASSPLASPYTDTQYF.

This clone appeared once. CDR3 coding DNA: TGTGCCAGCAGCCAAAGAACTAGGATCGAGCAGTACTTC. This translates into CASSQRTRIEQYF. V usage is TRBV16 and J usage is TRBJ2-7, with TRBD2 as a possible D gene (5 bases). Germline CDR1 KGHSY, CDR2 FQNENV. CDR3 length equals 13 residues. V was cut by 2 bases and J by 6 bases, with 11 bases left in between.

The sample holds a few counts of this clone. This sequence joins TRBV19 and TRBJ2-7, with 10 nucleotides matching TRBD1. V was clipped by 7 bases and J by 1 base; unmatched bases: 7. CDR3 size: 15 residues. Germline V gene data show CDR1 as LNHDA and CDR2 as SQIVND (reference sequence). The CDR3 sequence is CASKRQGAESYEQYF. The CDR3 DNA is TGTGCCAGTAAGAGACAGGGGGCCGAATCCTACGAGCAGTACTTC.

This rearrangement joins TRBV30 to TRBJ1-1, with 8 bases aligning to TRBD1. Germline lookup yields CDR1 GTSNPN and CDR2 SVGIG (reference sequence). The CDR3 spans 13 residues. The junction had 4 bases not matched to a gene; V was cut back by 2 bases and J by 5 bases. The CDR3 nucleotides read TGTGCCTGGAGTCAGGGGGCGAGTACTGAAGCTTTCTTT. This encodes CAWSQGASTEAFF.